A single sample gave rise to the 23 T cell receptor beta chains below, sequenced in a study of response to subunit inactivated influenza vaccine. Via MiXCR, TCRdb re-called the RT-PCR reads, giving one row per CDR3 protein. Here the sample spans about 170,000 distinct CDR3 sequences, 12% being singletons. The sample also formed part of further work on T cells expressing NK-cell markers. That source adds: TCR beta cDNA was generated via 5'RACE template switching incorporating UMIs.

The sequencing here drew on CD8+ T cells sorted from PBMCs, taken roughly 12 days after vaccination. The receptors were sampled from a man between 50 and 59 years old who received an inactivated influenza vaccine.

J is TRBJ2-1 and V is TRBV7-9; 9 bases match TRBD2. The CDR3 has 15 residues. Germline lookup yields CDR1 SEHNR and CDR2 FQNEAQ (reference sequence). V lost 5 bases, J lost 7 bases, and 9 bases stayed unmatched. The CDR3 bases are TGTGCCAGCAGCCAAACTAGCGGGTCCGGGAATGAGCAGTTCTTC. It codes for CASSQTSGSGNEQFF.

The chain carries TRBV2 and TRBJ2-1, with TRBD2 identical over 7 bases. The length of the CDR3 is 15 residues. Trimming at V came to 11 bases and at J to 1 base, leaving 11 bases not matched to a gene. Germline V gene lookup returns CDR1 SNHLY and CDR2 FYNNEI. The DNA for the CDR3 is TGTGCCGGAAAACCAAGGGAGGGATCCTACAATGAGCAGTTCTTC. Encoded protein: CAGKPREGSYNEQFF.

The chain joins TRBV3-1 to TRBJ2-2, with 8 bases fitting TRBD1. V shed 0 bases and J 3 bases; nucleotides not matched to a gene: 6. CDR1 is LGHDT and CDR2 is YNNKEL in the germline V gene (reference sequence). The CDR3 is made up of 17 amino acids. The DNA of the CDR3 is TGTGCCAGCAGCCAAGATATGGACAGGGTGTACACCGGGGAGCTGTTTTTT. Protein: CASSQDMDRVYTGELFF.

This sequence joins TRBV4-3 and TRBJ1-4; TRBD1 is a possible D gene (5 bases). Germline V CDR1 and CDR2: LGHNA, YSLEER. The CDR3 is 16 amino acids. V lost 0 bases to trimming and J lost 5 bases, with 13 bases between them. The CDR3 nucleotides read TGCGCCAGCAGCCAAGATGCGGTGGGACTCAATGAAAAACTGTTTTTT. This gives the protein CASSQDAVGLNEKLFF.

This clonotype occurred a few times. This chain joins TRBV7-9 and TRBJ2-7, with D perhaps TRBD2 (6 bases). The CDR3 sequence is 15 residues long. V was cut by 6 bases and J by 0 bases, with 15 bases left in between. Germline CDR1 is SEHNR and CDR2 is FQNEAQ (reference sequence). CDR3 in DNA: TGTGCCAGCAGGTCCGGGACTGCGAGCTCCTACGAGCAGTACTTC. Its translation: CASRSGTASSYEQYF.

This clonotype has more than one count but fewer than ten. CDR3 DNA: TGTGCCAGCAGATTAACCGGGACTAGCTTTCGTTCGGAGACCCAGTACTTC. Protein: CASRLTGTSFRSETQYF. J is TRBJ2-5 and V is TRBV2, with 9 bases fitting TRBD2. Germline V gives CDR1 SNHLY, CDR2 FYNNEI. V gave up 6 bases and J gave up 5 bases; unmatched junction bases: 16. This CDR3 is built from 17 residues.

This clonotype was seen a handful of times. CDR3 sequence (DNA): TGTGCCAGCAGCTCCGACCTCGTGGGACTAGCGGGGAACAGATTCTACAATGAGCAGTTCTTC. This codes for CASSSDLVGLAGNRFYNEQFF. J is TRBJ2-1 and V is TRBV11-2; 13 bases are shared with TRBD2. V shed 4 bases and J 3 bases; nucleotides not matched to a gene: 18. Germline CDR1 SGHAT, CDR2 FQNNGV. The CDR3 contains 21 residues.

The CDR3 sequence: CASSHDWVGGRLATQYF. For the CDR3, the DNA is TGCGCCAGCAGCCATGATTGGGTTGGCGGGAGATTAGCTACGCAGTATTTT. This chain links TRBV4-3 with TRBJ2-3, with TRBD2 identical over 7 bases. The CDR3 length is 17 residues. V lost 3 bases, J lost 8 bases, and 17 bases stayed unmatched. Germline V lookup: CDR1 LGHNA, CDR2 YSLEER.

This clonotype was observed a few times. This sequence joins TRBV6-1 and TRBJ1-1; D gene ambiguous. The V gene's germline CDR1 is MNHNS and CDR2 SASEGT. V lost 2 bases, J lost 3 bases, and 7 bases lay in between. This CDR3 is 13 amino acids long. CDR3 amino acids: CASSEMQHTEAFF. The CDR3, as DNA: TGTGCCAGCAGTGAAATGCAGCACACTGAAGCTTTCTTT.

This clonotype appeared a few times. The chain couples TRBV15 to TRBJ2-3; TRBD2 matches at 7 bases. V gave up 3 bases and J gave up 2 bases; unmatched junction bases: 8. CDR3 length: 16 residues. Looked up from germline, CDR1 is LNHNV and CDR2 is YYDKDF (reference sequence). CDR3 in DNA: TGTGCCACCAGCAGCCGGCACGGGGGGTCCACAGATACGCAGTATTTT. Its translation is CATSSRHGGSTDTQYF.

Only a few counts were recorded for this clonotype. J is TRBJ1-2 and V is TRBV9; the match to TRBD1 covers 9 bases. CDR3 length: 15 residues. CDR1 SGDLS and CDR2 YYNGEE come from the germline V gene. V lost 4 bases to trimming and J lost 6 bases; unmatched junction nucleotides: 10. Here the CDR3 reads CASSIGTGTFNGYTF. In DNA form, the CDR3 reads TGTGCCAGCAGCATCGGGACAGGGACATTCAATGGCTACACCTTC.

This clonotype was counted between two and nine times. The chain carries TRBV7-9 and TRBJ2-7, with 8 bases fitting TRBD1. Germline V gene data show CDR1 as SEHNR and CDR2 as FQNEAQ (reference sequence). The CDR3 length is 16 residues. The V and J ends lost 3 bases and 1 base, in that order; junction bases with no gene match: 8. The CDR3 reads CASSFYDRGRSYEQYF. The CDR3 DNA follows: TGTGCCAGCAGCTTTTACGACAGGGGACGTTCCTACGAGCAGTACTTC.

This clonotype was found many times. The gene calls are TRBV4-2 and TRBJ1-5; 9 positions match TRBD1. V shed 0 bases and J 7 bases; nucleotides not matched to a gene: 4. The germline CDR1 and CDR2 sequences are LGHNA and YNFKEQ. CDR3 length: 15 amino acids. In nucleotides, the CDR3 is TGTGCCAGCAGCCAAGATTTACAGGGGGCACAGCCCCAGCATTTT. Translated: CASSQDLQGAQPQHF.

The chain has TRBV4-3 and TRBJ2-1; 10 nucleotides agree with TRBD2. CDR1 is LGHNA and CDR2 is YSLEER in the germline V gene. This CDR3 contains 16 residues. With 1 base clipped from V and 10 bases from J, the junction kept 10 bases outside the gene matches. In DNA, the CDR3 is TGCGCCAGCAGCCAAGTGGGGCTAGCGGGAGTTGGGGAGCAGTTCTTC. This encodes CASSQVGLAGVGEQFF.

This clonotype was counted a few times. The gene calls are TRBV27 and TRBJ2-1; 11 bases agree with TRBD2. The germline gives CDR1 MNHEY, CDR2 SMNVEV (reference sequence). The trim removed 2 bases at V and 7 bases at J, leaving 7 bases unmatched. This CDR3 comprises 16 residues. CDR3 sequence: CASSLVGSGGANEQFF. Here the CDR3 DNA reads TGTGCCAGCAGTTTAGTCGGTAGCGGGGGGGCAAATGAGCAGTTCTTC.

The chain has TRBV27 and TRBJ2-7; tentative D call: TRBD2 (6 bases). Germline V gene sequence: CDR1 MNHEY, CDR2 SMNVEV (reference sequence). V was clipped by 4 bases and J by 3 bases, with 13 bases between them. The CDR3 is made up of 14 amino acids. For the CDR3, the DNA is TGTGCCAGCAGTTCAAGTCCCGGGGGCTACGAGCAGTACTTC. It is translated as CASSSSPGGYEQYF.

This clonotype was seen a handful of times. The chain uses TRBV5-6 and TRBJ2-5, with 9 bases lining up with TRBD2. With 3 bases clipped from V and 5 bases from J, the junction kept 8 bases outside the gene matches. From germline, CDR1 is SGHDT and CDR2 YYEEEE. This CDR3 region has 15 residues. The CDR3 protein is CASSYGVAGVETQYF. CDR3 nucleotide sequence: TGTGCCAGCAGCTACGGGGTAGCGGGAGTTGAGACCCAGTACTTC.

This clonotype was counted ten times or more. The chain uses TRBV7-6 and TRBJ2-7; D uncertain. This CDR3 comprises 14 residues. Trimming shortened V by 2 bases and J by 2 bases, and 10 bases separated the two germline ends. From germline, CDR1 is SGHVS and CDR2 FNYEAQ. CDR3 coding DNA: TGTGCCAGCAGCTTACTCCCGTCTACCTACGAGCAGTACTTC. This codes for CASSLLPSTYEQYF.

This clonotype was observed a handful of times. The chain carries TRBV28 and TRBJ1-5; unclear D gene. CDR1 and CDR2 (germline): MDHEN, SYDVKM. The CDR3 length is 14 residues. V shed 6 bases and J shed 4 bases, with 13 bases lying between them. In DNA form, the CDR3 reads TGTGCCAGCAGGCTGACAAGCTTGAATCAGCCCCAGCATTTT. It codes for CASRLTSLNQPQHF.

This clonotype has just a few counts. V gene TRBV5-1 combines with J gene TRBJ1-1; D is unclear. Germline loops: CDR1 SGHRS, CDR2 YFSETQ. The CDR3 spans 12 residues. Trimming shortened V by 6 bases and J by 1 base, and 7 bases separated the two germline ends. The CDR3 reads CASTEGNTEAFF. The CDR3 DNA is TGCGCCAGCACGGAGGGGAACACTGAAGCTTTCTTT.

This clonotype has only a few counts. V and J are TRBV13 and TRBJ2-3; 8 positions match TRBD1. Germline V gives CDR1 PRHDT, CDR2 FYEKMQ (reference sequence). V was clipped by 4 bases and J by 3 bases; unmatched bases: 15. CDR3 length: 18 residues. CDR3 in DNA: TGTGCCAGCAGCTCCAAAGAACCGACAGGGGAATGGACAGATACGCAGTATTTT. Translating it yields CASSSKEPTGEWTDTQYF.

This clonotype showed up just a few times. V is TRBV9 and J is TRBJ1-2, with 7 bases aligning to TRBD1. The V gene's germline CDR1 is SGDLS and CDR2 YYNGEE. The junction had 7 bases not matched to a gene; V was cut back by 0 bases and J by 2 bases. This CDR3 contains 16 residues. The CDR3 DNA reads TGTGCCAGCAGCGTAGGAACCGGGACAGAGAACTATGGCTACACCTTC. It yields the protein CASSVGTGTENYGYTF.

The rearrangement uses TRBV9 and TRBJ2-1; tentatively, D is TRBD2 (5 bases). V was clipped by 0 bases and J by 1 base, with 5 bases between them. This CDR3 has 14 amino acids. The germline V gene encodes CDR1 SGDLS and CDR2 YYNGEE. In DNA form, the CDR3 reads TGTGCCAGCAGCGTAGCGGGATCCTACAATGAGCAGTTCTTC. It yields the protein CASSVAGSYNEQFF.